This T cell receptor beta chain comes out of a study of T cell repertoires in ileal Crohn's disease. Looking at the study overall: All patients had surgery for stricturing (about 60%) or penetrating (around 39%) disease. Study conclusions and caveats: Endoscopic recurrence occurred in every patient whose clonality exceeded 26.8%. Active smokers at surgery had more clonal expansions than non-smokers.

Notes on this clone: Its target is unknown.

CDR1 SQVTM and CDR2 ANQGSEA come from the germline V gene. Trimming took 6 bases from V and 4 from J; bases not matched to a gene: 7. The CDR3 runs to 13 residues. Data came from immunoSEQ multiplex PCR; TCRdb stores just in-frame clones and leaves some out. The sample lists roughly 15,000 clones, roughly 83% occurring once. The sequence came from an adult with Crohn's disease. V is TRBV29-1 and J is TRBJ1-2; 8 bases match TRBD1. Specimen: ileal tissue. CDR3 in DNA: TGCAGCGTCGACTTGACAGGGGCCTATGGCTACACCTTC. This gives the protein CSVDLTGAYGYTF.